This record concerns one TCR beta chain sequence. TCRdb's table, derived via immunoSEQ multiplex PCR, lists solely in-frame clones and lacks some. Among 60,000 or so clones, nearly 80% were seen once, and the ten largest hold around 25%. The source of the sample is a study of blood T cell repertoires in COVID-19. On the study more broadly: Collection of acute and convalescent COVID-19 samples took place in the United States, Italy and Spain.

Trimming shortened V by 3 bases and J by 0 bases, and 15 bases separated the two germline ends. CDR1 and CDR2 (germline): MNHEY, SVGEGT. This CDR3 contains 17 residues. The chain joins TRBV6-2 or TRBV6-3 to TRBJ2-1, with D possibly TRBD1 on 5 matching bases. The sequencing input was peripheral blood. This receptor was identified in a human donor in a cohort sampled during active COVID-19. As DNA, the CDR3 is TGTGCCAGCAGTTATAGGGGTACACCCCGCTCCTACAATGAGCAGTTCTTC. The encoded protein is CASSYRGTPRSYNEQFF.